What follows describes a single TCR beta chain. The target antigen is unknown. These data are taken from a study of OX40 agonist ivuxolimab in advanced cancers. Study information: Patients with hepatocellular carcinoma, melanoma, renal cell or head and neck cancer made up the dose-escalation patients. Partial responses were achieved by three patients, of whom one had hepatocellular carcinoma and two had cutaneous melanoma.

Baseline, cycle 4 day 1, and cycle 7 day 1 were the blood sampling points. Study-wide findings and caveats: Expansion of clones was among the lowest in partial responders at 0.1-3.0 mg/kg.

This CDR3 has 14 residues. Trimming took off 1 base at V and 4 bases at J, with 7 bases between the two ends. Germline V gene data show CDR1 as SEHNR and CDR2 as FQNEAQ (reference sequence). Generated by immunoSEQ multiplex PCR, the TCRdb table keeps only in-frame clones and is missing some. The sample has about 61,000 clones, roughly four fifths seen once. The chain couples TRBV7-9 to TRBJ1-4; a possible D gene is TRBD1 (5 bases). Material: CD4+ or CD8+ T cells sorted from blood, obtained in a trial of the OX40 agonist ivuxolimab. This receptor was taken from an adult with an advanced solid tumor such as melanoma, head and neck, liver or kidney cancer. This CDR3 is CASSLDGGNEKLFF. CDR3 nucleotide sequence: TGTGCCAGCAGCTTAGATGGGGGTAATGAAAAACTGTTTTTT.